Below, 21 T cell receptor beta chains from the same sample are listed, as sequenced in a study of CD8 T cells in ankylosing spondylitis. One entry per CDR3 protein, called by TCRdb with MiXCR from the 5' RACE reads. This repertoire shows 250,000 to 400,000 distinct CDR3 sequences, roughly 11% found once; its top ten account for roughly 9.1%. Sequencing input: blood, either unsorted or a sorted T cell fraction (not recorded which). These TCRs come from a female donor with ankylosing spondylitis or in good health (not recorded which).

This clonotype was observed many times. The CDR3 DNA is TGCAGTGCTAGAGAAAGTAGGGGGTTCAACGAGCAGTACTTC. Encoded protein: CSARESRGFNEQYF. This sequence joins TRBV20-1 and TRBJ2-7, with D possibly TRBD1 on 6 matching bases. CDR1 is DFQATT, CDR2 SNEGSKA, per germline (reference sequence). The length of the CDR3 is 14 residues. Trimming shortened V by 0 bases and J by 5 bases, and 14 bases separated the two germline ends.

This clonotype was observed many times. This rearrangement joins TRBV20-1 to TRBJ2-1; tentatively, D is TRBD1 or TRBD2 (5 bases each). V lost 4 bases to trimming and J lost 7 bases, with 17 bases between them. Germline values: CDR1 DFQATT, CDR2 SNEGSKA (reference sequence). CDR3 length equals 14 residues. CDR3 DNA sequence: TGCAGTGCTATCAAGTCGGGGCTTCCTAATGAGCAGTTCTTC. Translated: CSAIKSGLPNEQFF.

This clonotype was recorded many times. This chain joins TRBV7-7 and TRBJ2-1, with D maybe TRBD2 (5 bases). CDR1 and CDR2 (germline): SSHAT, FNYEAQ (reference sequence). The CDR3 runs to 13 residues. V was pared by 4 bases and J by 4 bases, with 8 bases between. CDR3 nucleotides: TGTGCCAGCAGCTGGACTCCTTACAATGAGCAGTTCTTC. Translation gives CASSWTPYNEQFF.

With regard to this clonotype: A much larger clone lies one base from this, so it may be a read error. The rearrangement uses TRBV10-3 and TRBJ2-1, with 7 bases fitting TRBD2. Germline V gene data show CDR1 as ENHRY and CDR2 as SYGVKD. The CDR3 loop spans 18 amino acids. CDR3 sequence reads: CAISQSRTSAISYNEQFF. CDR3 coding DNA: TGTGCCATCAGTCAGTCTCGTACTAGCGCAATATCATACAATGAGCAGTTCTTC.

The CDR3 here is CASKPSGGTDTQYF. The CDR3 DNA is TGTGCCAGCAAGCCTAGCGGGGGAACAGATACGCAGTATTTT. J is TRBJ2-3 and V is TRBV6-4, with 10 positions matching TRBD2. The ends lost 7 bases at V and 3 bases at J; junction bases unmatched: 4. The CDR3 runs 14 residues. Germline-derived CDR1 and CDR2 are MRHNA and SNTAGT.

This clonotype has at least ten counts. The chain links TRBV7-2 to TRBJ1-5; 7 nucleotides align to TRBD1. The CDR3 contains 16 residues. Germline V lookup: CDR1 SGHTA, CDR2 FQGNSA. J gave up 0 bases and V 5 bases, and 7 bases lay outside the gene matches. The chain's CDR3 is CASSLSGTVSNQPQHF. The DNA of the CDR3 is TGTGCCAGCAGCCTGTCCGGGACAGTTAGCAATCAGCCCCAGCATTTT.

This clonotype was found many times. The gene calls are TRBV12-3 or TRBV12-4 and TRBJ2-7; 10 bases agree with TRBD1. The CDR3 contains 15 residues. V lost 6 bases, J lost 1 base, and 6 bases stayed unmatched. CDR3 nucleotides: TGTGCCAGCAGGATGGGACAGGGGCATTCCTACGAGCAGTACTTC. Translated: CASRMGQGHSYEQYF.

This clonotype was counted ten times or more. The chain joins TRBV28 to TRBJ1-1; the match to TRBD1 covers 8 bases. This CDR3 region has 15 residues. Germline CDR1 reads MDHEN; CDR2 reads SYDVKM. V shed 7 bases, J shed 1 base, and the junction held 8 bases outside the gene matches. The CDR3 reads CASNSIGQGNTEAFF. CDR3 bases: TGTGCCAGCAACTCCATAGGACAGGGGAACACTGAAGCTTTCTTT.

Many counts were recorded for this clonotype. The rearrangement links TRBV7-9 to TRBJ1-4; D uncertain. Germline V CDR1 and CDR2: SEHNR, FQNEAQ (reference sequence). CDR3 length: 13 residues. V gave up 6 bases and J gave up 7 bases, with 12 bases separating them. The CDR3 region has the DNA TGTGCCAGCAGGATGGCGGGCAGTGAAAAACTGTTTTTT. This translates into CASRMAGSEKLFF.

This clonotype was detected ten times or more. The genes are TRBV2 and TRBJ2-3; D ambiguous. Germline V gene data show CDR1 as SNHLY and CDR2 as FYNNEI. This CDR3 has 11 residues. V was shortened by 6 bases and J by 2 bases, with 3 bases between the two germline ends. CDR3 protein: CASSPTDTQYF. CDR3 DNA: TGTGCCAGCAGCCCCACAGATACGCAGTATTTT.

This clonotype was seen a few times. The J gene is TRBJ2-3, the V gene TRBV27, with TRBD2 matching 7 bases. J lost 7 bases, V lost 3 bases, and 7 bases had no gene match. The CDR3 has 14 residues. Per the germline V gene, CDR1 is MNHEY and CDR2 is SMNVEV (reference sequence). CDR3 loop: CASSFSGEGNTQYF. The CDR3 DNA reads as TGTGCCAGCAGTTTCAGCGGGGAGGGGAATACGCAGTATTTT.

The table lists this clonotype with many counts. V gene TRBV5-1 combines with J gene TRBJ2-7; tentatively, D is TRBD1 (5 bases). The ends were cut back, 5 bases at V and 3 bases at J, with 15 bases in the middle. Germline V gene data show CDR1 as SGHRS and CDR2 as YFSETQ. This CDR3 spans 14 amino acids. CDR3 nucleotide sequence: TGCGCCAGCAGTCTGACGGGCAGGGACTACGAGCAGTACTTC. It codes for CASSLTGRDYEQYF.

There are a few counts of this clonotype. The rearrangement uses TRBV27 and TRBJ2-5; 8 nucleotides line up with TRBD1. CDR3 length equals 14 residues. Germline V gives CDR1 MNHEY, CDR2 SMNVEV (reference sequence). V shed 4 bases, J shed 2 bases, and the junction held 3 bases outside the gene matches. The DNA of the CDR3 is TGTGCCAGCAGTTCCAGGGGGCGTCAAGAGACCCAGTACTTC. The encoded protein is CASSSRGRQETQYF.

This clonotype was counted many times. The V gene is TRBV7-2, the J gene TRBJ2-3, with 8 bases matching TRBD2. The CDR3 is 14 residues long. Germline V gene data show CDR1 as SGHTA and CDR2 as FQGNSA. The ends lost 8 bases at V and 2 bases at J; junction bases unmatched: 6. The DNA for the CDR3 is TGTGCCAGCCGCCGCGGGGGGTCCACAGATACGCAGTATTTT. Translated: CASRRGGSTDTQYF.

This clonotype was seen ten or more times. The genes are TRBV20-1 and TRBJ1-1; D gene uncertain. CDR3 size: 14 residues. V was clipped by 1 base and J by 2 bases, with 11 bases between them. Germline assignment: CDR1 DFQATT and CDR2 SNEGSKA (reference sequence). The CDR3, as DNA: TGCAGTGCTAGAGGAGCGTCAGGTAACACTGAAGCTTTCTTT. It is translated as CSARGASGNTEAFF.

This clonotype was detected a few times. V is TRBV24-1 and J is TRBJ2-1; D is uncertain. The V and J ends lost 4 bases and 4 bases respectively, with 4 bases between them. Germline assignment: CDR1 KGHDR and CDR2 SFDVKD. The CDR3 extends over 12 amino acids. Here the CDR3 reads CATSERYNEQFF. As DNA, the CDR3 is TGTGCCACCAGTGAAAGGTACAATGAGCAGTTCTTC.

This chain's CDR3 is CASSAGGYNEQFF. The CDR3 DNA is TGCGCCAGCAGCGCTGGGGGTTACAATGAGCAGTTCTTC. This rearrangement joins TRBV5-1 to TRBJ2-1, with D possibly being TRBD1 or TRBD2 (5 bases each). This CDR3 is built from 13 residues. Per the germline V gene, CDR1 is SGHRS and CDR2 is YFSETQ. V lost 4 bases and J 4 bases, leaving 9 bases between the germline ends.

The V call is TRBV5-6, the J call TRBJ2-3; no firm D call. This CDR3 has 13 residues. Trimming removed 4 bases from V and 12 bases from J, with 18 bases in between. The germline V gene has CDR1 SGHDT and CDR2 YYEEEE. DNA of the CDR3: TGTGCCAGCAGCCCCCGGCTCCTTGTGCCTCAGTATTTT. It translates to CASSPRLLVPQYF.

In regard to this clonotype: A single base separates this from a much larger clone, so it may be a read error. The V call is TRBV4-3, the J call TRBJ2-2; D unresolved. This CDR3 comprises 13 residues. Germline CDR1 LGHNA, CDR2 YSLEER. The CDR3 here is CTSSQRLAGELFF. The DNA of the CDR3 is TGCACCAGCAGCCAGAGGTTAGCCGGGGAGCTGTTTTTT.

This clonotype turned up a few times. The chain employs TRBV5-1 and TRBJ2-1; TRBD2 matches at 7 bases. The junction had 6 bases not matched to a gene; V was cut back by 1 base and J by 5 bases. Germline lookup yields CDR1 SGHRS and CDR2 YFSETQ. The CDR3 runs to 15 residues. The CDR3 is CASSLYVGGNNEQFF. The CDR3 region has the DNA TGCGCCAGCAGCTTGTACGTCGGGGGGAACAATGAGCAGTTCTTC. Supplemented by reference TRBV5-1 and TRBJ2-1, the full variable domain reads KAGVTQTPRYLIKTRGQQVTLSCSPISGHRSVSWYQQTPGQGLQFLFEYFSETQRNKGNFPGRFSGRQFSNSRSEMNVSTLELGDSALYLCASSLYVGGNNEQFFGPGTRLTVL.

This clonotype was seen ten or more times. V and J are TRBV20-1 and TRBJ1-6, with D maybe TRBD1 (5 bases). The CDR3 is 13 residues long. The germline CDR1 and CDR2 sequences are DFQATT and SNEGSKA (reference sequence). The V end was cut by 5 bases, the J end by 1 base, with 6 bases between. The CDR3 protein is CSAYRSYNSPLHF. In DNA, the CDR3 is TGCAGTGCTTACAGGTCCTATAATTCACCCCTCCACTTT.